What follows is one TCR beta chain and its context. The sample comes from a study of blood T cells in healthy people across ages. A sample-barcoded 5' primer and a J-beta primer mix were used in a second PCR of roughly 7 to 11 cycles. One entry per CDR3 protein results from TCRdb running MiXCR on the 5' RACE reads. The sample has roughly 1,000,000 distinct CDR3 sequences, about 23% seen once. The CDR3 has 17 amino acids. Germline lookup yields CDR1 SQVTM and CDR2 ANQGSEA. V trimming: 4 bases; J trimming: 1 base; junction bases outside the gene matches: 12. This same sample was also part of a study on T cells of mothers and their children.

The genes are TRBV29-1 and TRBJ2-3, with 9 bases lining up with TRBD2. Sequencing input: blood. The clonotype was recovered from a girl under 10 years old in good health. In DNA form, the CDR3 reads TGCAGCGTTGTCGGATTAGCGGGAGTTATAGGCACAGATACGCAGTATTTT. Protein sequence: CSVVGLAGVIGTDTQYF.